This TCR beta chain derives from a study of graft-versus-host responses after intestinal transplantation. The wider study: Transplant recipients had multivisceral, liver-intestinal, or isolated intestinal grafts. The recipients all started with anti-thymocyte globulin induction and then took tacrolimus and steroids for around 3 years.

Comment on this clone: The antigen is not known.

Whole-study findings and limits: The marrow of recipients harbored GvH clones, and ileum or blood showed some of them first. High graft-versus-host to host-versus-graft clonal ratios were seen in allografts of patients with graft-donor T cell macrochimerism.

Generated by immunoSEQ multiplex PCR, the TCRdb table keeps only in-frame clones and is missing some. The sample records 120,000 or so clones, around 93% being singletons. Trimming removed 3 bases from V and 0 bases from J; junction bases left unmatched: 1. Germline V gene sequence: CDR1 WNHNN, CDR2 SYGVQD (reference sequence). CDR3 size: 14 residues. The chain has TRBV10-1 and TRBJ1-1; 7 nucleotides align to TRBD1. This TCR was recovered from a human donor who received an intestinal transplant. The sequenced sample was unstimulated CD8+ T cells sorted from spleen or lymph node cells, obtained before intestinal transplant. The CDR3 nucleotides read TGCGCCAGCAGTGATGGACAGGTGAACACTGAAGCTTTCTTT. Its protein product is CASSDGQVNTEAFF.